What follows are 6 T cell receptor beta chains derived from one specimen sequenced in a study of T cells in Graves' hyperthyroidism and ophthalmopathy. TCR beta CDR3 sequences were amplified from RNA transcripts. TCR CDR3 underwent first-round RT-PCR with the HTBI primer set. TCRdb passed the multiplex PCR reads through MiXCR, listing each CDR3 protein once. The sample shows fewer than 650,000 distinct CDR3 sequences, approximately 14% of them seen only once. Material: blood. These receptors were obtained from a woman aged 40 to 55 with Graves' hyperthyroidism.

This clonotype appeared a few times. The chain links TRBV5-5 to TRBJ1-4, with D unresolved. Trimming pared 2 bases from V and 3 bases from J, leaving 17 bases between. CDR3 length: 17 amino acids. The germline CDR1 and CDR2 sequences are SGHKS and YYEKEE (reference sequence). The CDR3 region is CASSFWSGAAANEKLFF. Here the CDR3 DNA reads TGTGCCAGCAGCTTCTGGTCAGGAGCGGCTGCTAATGAAAAACTGTTTTTT. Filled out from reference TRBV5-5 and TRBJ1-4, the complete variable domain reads DAGVTQSPTHLIKTRGQQVTLRCSPISGHKSVSWYQQVLGQGPQFIFQYYEKEERGRGNFPDRFSARQFPNYSSELNVNALLLGDSALYLCASSFWSGAAANEKLFFGSGTQLSVL.

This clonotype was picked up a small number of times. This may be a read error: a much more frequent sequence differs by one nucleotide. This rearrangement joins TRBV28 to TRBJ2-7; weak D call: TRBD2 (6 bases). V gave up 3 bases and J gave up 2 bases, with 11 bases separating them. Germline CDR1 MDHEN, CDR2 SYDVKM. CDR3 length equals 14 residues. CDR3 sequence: CASSLHGGPYEQYF. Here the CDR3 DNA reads TGTGCCAGCAGTTTGCACGGGGGTCCCTACGAGCAGTACTTC.

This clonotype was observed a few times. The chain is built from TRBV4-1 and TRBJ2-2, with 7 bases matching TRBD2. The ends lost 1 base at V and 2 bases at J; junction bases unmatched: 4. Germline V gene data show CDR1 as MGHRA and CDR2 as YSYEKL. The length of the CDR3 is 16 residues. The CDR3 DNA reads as TGCGCCAGCAGCCAAGTTACTAGCGACAACACCGGGGAGCTGTTTTTT. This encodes CASSQVTSDNTGELFF.

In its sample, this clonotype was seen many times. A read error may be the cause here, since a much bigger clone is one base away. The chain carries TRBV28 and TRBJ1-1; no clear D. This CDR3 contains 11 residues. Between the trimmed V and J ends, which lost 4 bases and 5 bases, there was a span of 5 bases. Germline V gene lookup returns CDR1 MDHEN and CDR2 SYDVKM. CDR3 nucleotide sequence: TGTGCCAGCAGTTGGGGAACTGAAGCTTTCTTT. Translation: CASSWGTEAFF.

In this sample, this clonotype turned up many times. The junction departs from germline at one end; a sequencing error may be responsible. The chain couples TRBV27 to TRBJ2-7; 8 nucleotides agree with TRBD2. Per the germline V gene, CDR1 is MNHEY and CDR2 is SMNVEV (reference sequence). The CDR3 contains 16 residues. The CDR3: CASSLKSSGSSRAEFF. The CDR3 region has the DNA TGTGCCAGCAGTTTAAAATCCAGCGGGAGCTCCCGAGCGGAGTTCTTC.

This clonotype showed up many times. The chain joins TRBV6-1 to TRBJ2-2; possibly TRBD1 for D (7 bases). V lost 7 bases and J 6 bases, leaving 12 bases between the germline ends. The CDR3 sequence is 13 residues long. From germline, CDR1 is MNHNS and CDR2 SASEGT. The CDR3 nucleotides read TGTGCCAGCACTGGAGGGGGCCCCGGGGAGCTGTTTTTT. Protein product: CASTGGGPGELFF.